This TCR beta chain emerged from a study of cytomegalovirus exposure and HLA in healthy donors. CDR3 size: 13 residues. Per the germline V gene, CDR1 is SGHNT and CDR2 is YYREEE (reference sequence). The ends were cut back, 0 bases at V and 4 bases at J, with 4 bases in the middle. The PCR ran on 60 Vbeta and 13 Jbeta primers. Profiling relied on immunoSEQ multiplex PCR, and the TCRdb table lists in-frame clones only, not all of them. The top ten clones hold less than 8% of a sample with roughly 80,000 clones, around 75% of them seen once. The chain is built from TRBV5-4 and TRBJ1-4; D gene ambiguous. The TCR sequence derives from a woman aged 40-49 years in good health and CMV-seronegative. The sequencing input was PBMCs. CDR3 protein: CASSLDGNEKLFF. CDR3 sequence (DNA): TGTGCCAGCAGCTTGGACGGTAATGAAAAACTGTTTTTT.